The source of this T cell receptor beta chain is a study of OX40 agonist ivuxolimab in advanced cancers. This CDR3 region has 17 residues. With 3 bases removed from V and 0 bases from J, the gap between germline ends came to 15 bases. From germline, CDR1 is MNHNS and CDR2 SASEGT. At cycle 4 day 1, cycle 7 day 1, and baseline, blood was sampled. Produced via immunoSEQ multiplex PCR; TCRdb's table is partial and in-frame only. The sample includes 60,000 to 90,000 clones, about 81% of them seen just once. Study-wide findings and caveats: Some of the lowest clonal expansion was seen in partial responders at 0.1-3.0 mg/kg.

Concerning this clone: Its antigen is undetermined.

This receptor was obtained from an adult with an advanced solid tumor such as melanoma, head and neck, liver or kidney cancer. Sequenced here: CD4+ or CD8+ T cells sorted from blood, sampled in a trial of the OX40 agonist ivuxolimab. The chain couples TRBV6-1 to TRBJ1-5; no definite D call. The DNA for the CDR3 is TGTGCCAGCAGTGAGTCCAGGTATGGGCATAGCAATCAGCCCCAGCATTTT. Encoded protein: CASSESRYGHSNQPQHF.